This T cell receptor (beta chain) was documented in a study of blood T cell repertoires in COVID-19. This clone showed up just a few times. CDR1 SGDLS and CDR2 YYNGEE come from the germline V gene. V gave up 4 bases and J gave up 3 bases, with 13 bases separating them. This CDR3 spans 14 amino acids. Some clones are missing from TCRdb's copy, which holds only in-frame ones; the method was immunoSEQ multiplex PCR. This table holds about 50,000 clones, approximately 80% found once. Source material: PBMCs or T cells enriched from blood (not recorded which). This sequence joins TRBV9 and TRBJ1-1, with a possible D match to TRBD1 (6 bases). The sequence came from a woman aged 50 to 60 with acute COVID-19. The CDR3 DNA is TGTGCCAGCAGCTTACAGGGCGGTGACACTGAAGCTTTCTTT. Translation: CASSLQGGDTEAFF.